This T cell receptor beta chain was observed in a study of control samples from healthy donors and cancer patients. Using immunoSEQ multiplex PCR, the repertoire was profiled, and TCRdb retains in-frame clones only, with some absent. The sample consists of 110,000 or so clones, more than 80% of them appearing once. This clone was detected only once. Between the trimmed V and J ends, which lost 3 bases and 1 base, there was a span of 8 bases. This CDR3 spans 14 amino acids. Germline assignment: CDR1 SNHLY and CDR2 FYNNEI. The sample taken for sequencing was blood. The chain recombines TRBV2 with TRBJ2-3, with unresolved D. This receptor was identified in a man between 50 and 59 years old in good health. Written as DNA, the CDR3 is TGTGCCAGCAGTGAGGGCGTAGGCACAGATACGCAGTATTTT. It specifies CASSEGVGTDTQYF.